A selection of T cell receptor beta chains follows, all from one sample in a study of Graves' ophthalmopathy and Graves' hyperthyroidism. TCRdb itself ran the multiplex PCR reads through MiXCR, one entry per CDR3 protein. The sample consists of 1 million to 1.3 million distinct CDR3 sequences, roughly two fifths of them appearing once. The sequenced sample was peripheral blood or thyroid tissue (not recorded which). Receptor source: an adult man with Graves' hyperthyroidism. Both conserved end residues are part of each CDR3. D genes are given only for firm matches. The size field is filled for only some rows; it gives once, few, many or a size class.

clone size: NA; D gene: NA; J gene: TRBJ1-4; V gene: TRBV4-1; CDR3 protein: CASSQVGTSNNEKLFF; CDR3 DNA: TGCGCCAGCAGCCAAGTAGGGACATCGAATAATGAAAAACTGTTTTTT
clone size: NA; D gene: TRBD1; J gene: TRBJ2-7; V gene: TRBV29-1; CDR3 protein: CSVVITGTGGDSNQQYF; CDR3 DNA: TGCAGCGTCGTCATCACCGGGACAGGGGGAGATAGCAATCAGCAGTACTTC
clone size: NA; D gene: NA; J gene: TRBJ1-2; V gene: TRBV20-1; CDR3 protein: CSEALRDRNYGYTF; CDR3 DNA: TGCAGTGAAGCGCTTCGAGACAGGAACTATGGCTACACCTTC
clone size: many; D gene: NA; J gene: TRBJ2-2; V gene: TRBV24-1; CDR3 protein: CATSRGAGTGELFF; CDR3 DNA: TGTGCCACCAGTCGCGGGGCGGGCACCGGGGAGCTGTTTTTT
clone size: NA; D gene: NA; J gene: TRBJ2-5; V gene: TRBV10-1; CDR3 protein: CAISDLRSGETQYF; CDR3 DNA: TGTGCCATCAGTGACTTAAGGAGCGGGGAGACCCAGTACTTC
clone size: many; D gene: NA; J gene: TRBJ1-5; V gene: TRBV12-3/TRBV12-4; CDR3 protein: CASGGSGNQPQHF; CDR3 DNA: TGTGCCAGCGGAGGGTCGGGCAATCAGCCCCAGCATTTT
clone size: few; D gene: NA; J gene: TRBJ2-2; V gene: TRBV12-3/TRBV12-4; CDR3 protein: CASSWGPGLGVDTGELFF; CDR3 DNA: TGTGCCAGCAGTTGGGGGCCAGGGTTAGGGGTTGACACCGGGGAGCTGTTTTTT
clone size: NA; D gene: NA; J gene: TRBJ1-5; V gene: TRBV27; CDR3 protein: CASSFQGYGNQPQHF; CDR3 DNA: TGTGCCAGCAGTTTTCAGGGGTATGGCAATCAGCCCCAGCATTTT
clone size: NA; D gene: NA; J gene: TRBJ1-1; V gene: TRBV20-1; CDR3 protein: CSARDTGWAAHEAFF; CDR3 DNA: TGCAGTGCTAGAGATACTGGGTGGGCGGCACATGAAGCTTTCTTT
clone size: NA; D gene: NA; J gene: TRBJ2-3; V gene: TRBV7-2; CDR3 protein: CASSSRVKGDTQYF; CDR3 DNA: TGTGCCAGCAGCTCTCGGGTAAAGGGAGATACGCAGTATTTT
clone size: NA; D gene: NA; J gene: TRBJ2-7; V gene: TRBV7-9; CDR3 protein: CASSKKRRGF; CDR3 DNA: TGTGCCAGCAGCAAGAAGCGCAGAGGATTC
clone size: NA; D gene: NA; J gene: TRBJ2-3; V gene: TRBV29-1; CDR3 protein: CSVLFYTVGGTDTQYF; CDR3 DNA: TGCAGCGTTCTCTTTTACACCGTCGGCGGCACAGATACGCAGTATTTT
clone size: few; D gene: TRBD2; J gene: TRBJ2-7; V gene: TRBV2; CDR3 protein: CASRSSGDYEQYF; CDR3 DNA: TGTGCCAGCAGGTCTAGCGGGGACTACGAGCAGTACTTC
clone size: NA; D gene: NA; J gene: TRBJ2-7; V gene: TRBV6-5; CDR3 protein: CASSGHRYEQYF; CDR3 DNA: TGTGCCAGCAGTGGGCACAGATACGAGCAGTACTTC
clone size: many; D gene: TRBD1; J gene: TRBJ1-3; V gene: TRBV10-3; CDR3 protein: CAIRNHFGTGVGNTIYF; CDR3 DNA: TGTGCCATCAGGAACCATTTCGGGACAGGGGTAGGAAACACCATATATTTT
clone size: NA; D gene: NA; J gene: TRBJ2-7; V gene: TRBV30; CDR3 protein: CAWSPWQGFYEQYF; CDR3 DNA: TGTGCCTGGAGTCCATGGCAGGGGTTTTACGAGCAGTACTTC